Listed here are 18 T cell receptor beta chains from one sample, sequenced in a study of cytomegalovirus exposure and HLA in healthy donors. 13 Jbeta primers and 60 Vbeta primers were used for the PCR. The data were produced by immunoSEQ multiplex PCR, yet TCRdb's version contains in-frame clones alone and is incomplete. The sample includes 120,000 to 150,000 clones, around 10% of them seen just once. Sequencing used PBMCs. These receptors originate from a male donor in good health and CMV-seronegative.

This clone appeared a few times. The chain employs TRBV10-3 and TRBJ2-5, with 11 bases aligning to TRBD2. Germline V gives CDR1 ENHRY, CDR2 SYGVKD. This CDR3 has 15 residues. V lost 10 bases and J lost 4; bases outside the gene matches: 11. The CDR3: CATTVGLADRETQYF. CDR3 coding DNA: TGTGCCACCACGGTGGGACTAGCGGATCGAGAGACCCAGTACTTC.

The table lists this clone with a few counts. This rearrangement joins TRBV5-1 to TRBJ2-7; 8 bases fit TRBD1. The germline V gene encodes CDR1 SGHRS and CDR2 YFSETQ. This CDR3 has 16 amino acids. The J segment lost 3 bases and the V segment lost 0 bases, leaving 8 bases of the junction unmatched. In DNA form, the CDR3 reads TGCGCCAGCAGCTTGGAGCCGGGACAGGCGAACTACGAGCAGTACTTC. This gives the protein CASSLEPGQANYEQYF.

Notes on this clone: Sequence at one end of the junction differs from germline and may be a read error. V is TRBV30 and J is TRBJ2-1; TRBD1 matches 12 bases. Germline V gene lookup returns CDR1 GTSNPN and CDR2 SVGIG (reference sequence). The CDR3 extends over 19 amino acids. The CDR3 is CAWSGGQGAFISTYNDQFF. CDR3 coding DNA: TGTGCCTGGAGTGGGGGACAGGGGGCCTTCATTTCTACGTACAATGACCAGTTCTTC.

The rearrangement uses TRBV18 and TRBJ2-2, with D possibly being TRBD2 (5 bases). CDR1 is KGHSH and CDR2 is LQKENI in the germline V gene. The V and J ends lost 0 bases and 5 bases respectively, with 10 bases between them. This CDR3 contains 15 residues. This CDR3 reads CASSPPAGLTGELFF. The CDR3 DNA follows: TGTGCCAGCTCACCACCTGCGGGCCTAACCGGGGAGCTGTTTTTT.

This clone was seen only a few times. The CDR3 nucleotides read TGTGCCAGCCGGCGGGGACTAGGATCTGAGACCCAGTACTTC. This translates into CASRRGLGSETQYF. The chain recombines TRBV6-5 with TRBJ2-5, with 8 bases lining up with TRBD2. This CDR3 spans 14 amino acids. The J segment lost 5 bases and the V segment lost 8 bases, leaving 10 bases of the junction unmatched. CDR1 is MNHEY and CDR2 is SVGAGI in the germline V gene.

The gene calls are TRBV19 and TRBJ1-2; 8 nucleotides match TRBD1. CDR1 and CDR2 (germline): LNHDA, SQIVND (reference sequence). Unmatched junction bases numbered 5, after V lost 1 base and J lost 4 bases. The CDR3 spans 15 residues. The DNA of the CDR3 is TGTGCCAGTAGTATAGGGGGACAGGACCCCTATGGCTACACCTTC. Protein sequence: CASSIGGQDPYGYTF. Based on the CDR3 plus reference TRBV19 and TRBJ1-2, the full variable domain is DGGITQSPKYLFRKEGQNVTLSCEQNLNHDAMYWYRQDPGQGLRLIYYSQIVNDFQKGDIAEGYSVSREKKESFPLTVTSAQKNPTAFYLCASSIGGQDPYGYTFGSGTRLTVV.

The chain uses TRBV27 and TRBJ2-7; D is ambiguous. Germline-derived CDR1 and CDR2 are MNHEY and SMNVEV (reference sequence). Between the trimmed V and J ends, which lost 3 bases and 5 bases, there was a span of 11 bases. The CDR3 totals 13 residues. CDR3 sequence reads: CASSFINRDEQYF. The CDR3 DNA reads as TGTGCCAGCAGTTTCATAAACCGAGACGAGCAGTACTTC.

This clone was detected a few times. The chain is built from TRBV28 and TRBJ2-5, with 7 bases matching TRBD2. This CDR3 has 16 residues. The germline V gene encodes CDR1 MDHEN and CDR2 SYDVKM. V lost 5 bases and J lost 4; bases outside the gene matches: 13. The CDR3 region has the DNA TGTGCCAGCAGTCCCCTCCCTCGGGGGAGGGGAGAGACCCAGTACTTC. Protein product: CASSPLPRGRGETQYF.

This clone has more than one count but fewer than ten. The CDR3 DNA is TGTGCCAGCAGCTCGATGACAGGGGTAGGAACTGGCTACACCTTC. Translated: CASSSMTGVGTGYTF. The V gene is TRBV11-2, the J gene TRBJ1-2; 8 bases agree with TRBD1. The trim removed 4 bases at V and 7 bases at J, leaving 11 bases unmatched. This CDR3 comprises 15 residues. The V gene's germline CDR1 is SGHAT and CDR2 FQNNGV.

V gene TRBV13 combines with J gene TRBJ1-2, with 8 bases identical to TRBD1. Trimming cost V 3 bases and J 1 base; bases outside gene matches: 4. Germline CDR1 reads PRHDT; CDR2 reads FYEKMQ (reference sequence). This CDR3 is 15 amino acids long. The CDR3 region has the DNA TGTGCCAGCAGCTTGGTGGGACAGGTTAACTATGGCTACACCTTC. It translates to CASSLVGQVNYGYTF.

This clone showed up just a few times. This chain links TRBV5-6 with TRBJ1-5; 8 positions match TRBD1. V shed 4 bases, J shed 4 bases, and the junction held 7 bases outside the gene matches. Germline V gene lookup returns CDR1 SGHDT and CDR2 YYEEEE. The CDR3 contains 15 residues. As DNA, the CDR3 is TGTGCCAGCAGCCCGGGTCGGACAGGGAATCAGCCCCAGCATTTT. This encodes CASSPGRTGNQPQHF. The full variable domain, its missing parts supplied by reference TRBV5-6 and TRBJ1-5, is DAGVTQSPTHLIKTRGQQVTLRCSPKSGHDTVSWYQQALGQGPQFIFQYYEEEERQRGNFPDRFSGHQFPNYSSELNVNALLLGDSALYLCASSPGRTGNQPQHFGDGTRLSIL.

In this sample, this clone turned up a few times. The rearrangement links TRBV25-1 to TRBJ2-7; D is ambiguous. V lost 2 bases and J lost 6, with 8 bases in between. Germline assignment: CDR1 MGHDK and CDR2 SYGVNS. This CDR3 is built from 12 residues. CDR3 loop: CASSEPSGEQYF. The CDR3 region has the DNA TGTGCCAGCAGTGAACCCTCGGGCGAGCAGTACTTC.

The chain uses TRBV29-1 and TRBJ1-2; D call uncertain. Germline CDR1 and CDR2: SQVTM and ANQGSEA. V was pared by 1 base and J by 3 bases, with 12 bases between. There are 14 residues in the CDR3. CDR3: CSVEGRYEDYGYTF. CDR3 nucleotide sequence: TGCAGCGTTGAAGGCCGGTACGAGGACTATGGCTACACCTTC.

The chain is built from TRBV9 and TRBJ1-4; D perhaps matches TRBD1 (6 bases). Trimming took off 0 bases at V and 8 bases at J, with 14 bases between the two ends. Germline V gene data show CDR1 as SGDLS and CDR2 as YYNGEE. This CDR3 region has 15 residues. The CDR3 sequence is CASSVGAGVNEKLFF. CDR3 nucleotide sequence: TGTGCCAGCAGCGTAGGGGCAGGGGTTAACGAAAAACTGTTTTTT.

The V and J genes are TRBV5-6 and TRBJ1-4; 7 bases agree with TRBD1. CDR1 and CDR2 from the germline V gene are SGHDT and YYEEEE. V shed 2 bases, J shed 2 bases, and the junction held 0 bases outside the gene matches. This CDR3 is built from 14 residues. As DNA, the CDR3 is TGTGCCAGCAGCTTACAGGGGACTAATGAAAAACTGTTTTTT. Protein sequence: CASSLQGTNEKLFF.

This clone was counted a single time. The chain links TRBV4-2 to TRBJ1-1; tentatively, D is TRBD1 (6 bases). Trimming stripped 1 base from V and 9 bases from J, with 21 bases between. This CDR3 is built from 16 residues. CDR1 LGHNA and CDR2 YNFKEQ come from the germline V gene. CDR3 nucleotide sequence: TGTGCCAGCAGCCAAGCTGTTTGGGAAAGGGGGAATAAAGCTTTCTTT. Translated, it gives CASSQAVWERGNKAFF.

The rearrangement uses TRBV6-4 and TRBJ2-2; the D is unclear. CDR1 MRHNA and CDR2 SNTAGT come from the germline V gene. Trimming shortened V by 0 bases and J by 4 bases, and 3 bases separated the two germline ends. CDR3 length: 13 residues. Here the CDR3 reads CASSDSATGELFF. The CDR3 nucleotides read TGTGCCAGCAGTGACTCAGCCACCGGGGAGCTGTTTTTT.

The sample holds a few counts of this clone. Here the CDR3 DNA reads TGTGCCAGCAGCGGGACAGGGGGCTTCTATGGCTACACCTTC. Translation gives CASSGTGGFYGYTF. This chain links TRBV6-6 with TRBJ1-2, with 12 bases that match TRBD1. CDR1 is MNHNY, CDR2 SVGAGI, per germline (reference sequence). The ends lost 6 bases at V and 4 bases at J; junction bases unmatched: 3. This CDR3 contains 14 residues.